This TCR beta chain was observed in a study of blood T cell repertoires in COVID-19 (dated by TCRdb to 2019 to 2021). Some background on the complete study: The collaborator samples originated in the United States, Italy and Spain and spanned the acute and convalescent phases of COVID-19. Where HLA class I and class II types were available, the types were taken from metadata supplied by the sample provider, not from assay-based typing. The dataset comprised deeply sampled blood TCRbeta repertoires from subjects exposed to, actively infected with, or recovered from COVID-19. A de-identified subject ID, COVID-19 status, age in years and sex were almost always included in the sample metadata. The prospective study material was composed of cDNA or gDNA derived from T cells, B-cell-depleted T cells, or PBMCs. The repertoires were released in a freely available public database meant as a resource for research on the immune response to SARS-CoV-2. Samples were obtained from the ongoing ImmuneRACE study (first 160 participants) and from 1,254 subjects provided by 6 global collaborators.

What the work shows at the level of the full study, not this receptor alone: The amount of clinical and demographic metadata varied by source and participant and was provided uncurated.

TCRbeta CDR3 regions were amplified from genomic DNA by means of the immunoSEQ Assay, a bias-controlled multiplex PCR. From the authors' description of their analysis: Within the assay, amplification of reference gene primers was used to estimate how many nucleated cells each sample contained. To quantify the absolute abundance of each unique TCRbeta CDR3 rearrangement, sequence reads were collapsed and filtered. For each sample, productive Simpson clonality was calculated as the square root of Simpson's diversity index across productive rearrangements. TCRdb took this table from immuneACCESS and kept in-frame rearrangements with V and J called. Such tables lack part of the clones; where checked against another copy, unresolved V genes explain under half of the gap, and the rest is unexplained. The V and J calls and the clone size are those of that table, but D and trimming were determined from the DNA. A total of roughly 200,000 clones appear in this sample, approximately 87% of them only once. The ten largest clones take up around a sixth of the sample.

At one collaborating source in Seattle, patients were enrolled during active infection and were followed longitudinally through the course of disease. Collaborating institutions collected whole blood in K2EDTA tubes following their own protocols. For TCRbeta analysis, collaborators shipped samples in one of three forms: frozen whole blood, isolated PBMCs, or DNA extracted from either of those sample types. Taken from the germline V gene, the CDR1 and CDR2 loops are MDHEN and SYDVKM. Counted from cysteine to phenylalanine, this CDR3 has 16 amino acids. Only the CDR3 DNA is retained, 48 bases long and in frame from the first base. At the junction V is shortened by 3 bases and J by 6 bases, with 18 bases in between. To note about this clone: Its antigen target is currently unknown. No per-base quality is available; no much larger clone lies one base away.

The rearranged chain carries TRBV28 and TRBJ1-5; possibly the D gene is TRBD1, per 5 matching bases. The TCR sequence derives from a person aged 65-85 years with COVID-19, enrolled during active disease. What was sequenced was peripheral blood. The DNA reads TGTGCCAGCAGTTTCTACATAGACATGGGGGGTCAGCCCCAGCATTTT. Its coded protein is CASSFYIDMGGQPQHF.